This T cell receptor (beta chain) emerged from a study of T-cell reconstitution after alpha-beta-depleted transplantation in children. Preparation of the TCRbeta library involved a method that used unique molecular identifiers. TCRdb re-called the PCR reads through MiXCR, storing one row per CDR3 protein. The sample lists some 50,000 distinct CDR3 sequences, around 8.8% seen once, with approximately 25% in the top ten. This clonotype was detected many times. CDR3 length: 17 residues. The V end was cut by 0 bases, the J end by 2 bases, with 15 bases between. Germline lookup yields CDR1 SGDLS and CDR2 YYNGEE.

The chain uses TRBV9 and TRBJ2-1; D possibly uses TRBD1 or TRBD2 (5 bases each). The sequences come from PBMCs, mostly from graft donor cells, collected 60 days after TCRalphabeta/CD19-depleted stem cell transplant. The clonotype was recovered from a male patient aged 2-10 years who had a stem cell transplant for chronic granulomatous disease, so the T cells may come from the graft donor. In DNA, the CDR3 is TGTGCCAGCAGCGTAGACACCCGGGACGCCGCCTACAATGAGCAGTTCTTC. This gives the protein CASSVDTRDAAYNEQFF.